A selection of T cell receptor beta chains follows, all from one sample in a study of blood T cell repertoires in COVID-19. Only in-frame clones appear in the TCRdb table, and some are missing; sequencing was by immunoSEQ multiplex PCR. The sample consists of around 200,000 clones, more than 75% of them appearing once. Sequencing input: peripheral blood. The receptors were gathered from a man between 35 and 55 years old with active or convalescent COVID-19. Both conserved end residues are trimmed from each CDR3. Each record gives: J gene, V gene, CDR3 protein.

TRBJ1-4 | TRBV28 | ASRTVEKLF
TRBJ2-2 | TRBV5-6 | ASSNTRGFGNTGELF
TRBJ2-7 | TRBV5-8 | ASSLAFPQDRRGYEQY
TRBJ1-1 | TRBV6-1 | ASSEWAGGTEAF
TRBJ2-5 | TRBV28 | ASSFKGGQETQY
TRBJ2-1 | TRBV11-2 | ASSFVLDSYNEQF
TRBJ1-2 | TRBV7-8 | ASSLGTGTGTSNVYGYT
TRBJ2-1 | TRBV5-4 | ASSSARGNNEQF
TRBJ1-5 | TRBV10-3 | AISSGPTEGQPQH
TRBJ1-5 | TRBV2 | ASRGGANQPQH
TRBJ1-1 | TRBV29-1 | SFKGRRDTEAF
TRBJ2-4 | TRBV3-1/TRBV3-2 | ASSNLAGGKNIQY
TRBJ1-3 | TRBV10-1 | ASRNRAPSGNTIY
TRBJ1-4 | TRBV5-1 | ASSENADEKLF
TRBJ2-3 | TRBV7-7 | ASSLSGTDTQY
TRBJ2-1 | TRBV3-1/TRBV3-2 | ASSPIRDWSSYNEQF
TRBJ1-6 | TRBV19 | ASNDRGSPLH
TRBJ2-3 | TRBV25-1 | ASSDLPGQKSTDTQY
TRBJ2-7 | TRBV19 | ASSRTGTSDEQY
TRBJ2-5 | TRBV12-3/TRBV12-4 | ASSKLGETQY
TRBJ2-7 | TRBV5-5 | ASSLGPSSYEQY
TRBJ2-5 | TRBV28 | ASGGQGGRETQY
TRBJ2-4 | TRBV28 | ASSSGGPKNIQY
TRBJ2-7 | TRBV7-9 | ASSFLGSGGISYEQY